This TCR beta chain came from a study of response to subunit inactivated influenza vaccine. Study findings and constraints: There was a suggestion from the authors that each seasonal influenza vaccination recruits few new T cells.

Of note for this clonotype: Antigen specificity is unknown.

The CDR3 sequence is 15 residues long. CDR1 LGHNA and CDR2 YSLEER come from the germline V gene. J gave up 1 base and V 5 bases, and 7 bases lay outside the gene matches. TCRdb analysed the RT-PCR reads with MiXCR anew, one entry per CDR3 protein. The sample has a few hundred thousand distinct CDR3 sequences; 10% to 11% are singletons. The receptor's source is a man in his forties or fifties who received an inactivated influenza vaccine. J is TRBJ2-7 and V is TRBV4-3; 8 bases match TRBD2. Here the sequenced sample was PBMCs from blood, taken 35 to 45 days after vaccination. CDR3 sequence: CASSNLAGGSYEQYF. The CDR3 coding sequence is TGCGCCAGCAGCAACCTAGCGGGCGGTTCCTACGAGCAGTACTTC.